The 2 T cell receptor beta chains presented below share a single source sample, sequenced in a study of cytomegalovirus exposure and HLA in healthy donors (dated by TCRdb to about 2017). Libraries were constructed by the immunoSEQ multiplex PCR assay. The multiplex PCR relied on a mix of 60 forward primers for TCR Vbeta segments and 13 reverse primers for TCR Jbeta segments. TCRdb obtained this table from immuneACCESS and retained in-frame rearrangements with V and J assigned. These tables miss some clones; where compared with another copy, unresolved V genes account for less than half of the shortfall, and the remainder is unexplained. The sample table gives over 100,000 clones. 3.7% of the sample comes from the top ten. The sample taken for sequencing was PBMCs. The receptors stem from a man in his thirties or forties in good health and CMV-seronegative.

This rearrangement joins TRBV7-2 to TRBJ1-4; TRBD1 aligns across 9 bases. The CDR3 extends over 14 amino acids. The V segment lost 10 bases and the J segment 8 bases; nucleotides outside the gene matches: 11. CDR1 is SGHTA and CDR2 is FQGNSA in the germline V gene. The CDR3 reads CATSYRGLGEKLFF. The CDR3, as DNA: TGTGCCACCAGTTACAGGGGGCTAGGGGAAAAACTGTTTTTT.

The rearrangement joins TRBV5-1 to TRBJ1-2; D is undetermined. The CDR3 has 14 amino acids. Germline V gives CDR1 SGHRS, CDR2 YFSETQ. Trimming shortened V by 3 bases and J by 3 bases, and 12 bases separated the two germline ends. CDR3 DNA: TGCGCCAGCAGCTACGGAGCGGAAGACTATGGCTACACCTTC. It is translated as CASSYGAEDYGYTF.